A selection of T cell receptor beta chains follows, all from one sample in a study of blood T cell repertoires in COVID-19. The data were produced by immunoSEQ multiplex PCR, yet TCRdb's version contains in-frame clones alone and is incomplete. The sample has about 190,000 clones, more than 75% seen once. The sample was peripheral blood. Receptor source: an elderly woman with acute or convalescent COVID-19. Each CDR3 is given with its conserved first and last residue. A D gene is named only where the DNA matches it firmly. For some rows the clone size is stated as once, few or many, or as a class when expanded; others skip it.

>.|TRBV7-9|.|TRBJ1-2
CASSSDGSFYGYTF
TGTGCCAGCAGCTCGGACGGGAGTTTCTATGGCTACACCTTC
>TRBD1|TRBV9|.|TRBJ1-4
CASSSTQGQGIEKLFF
TGTGCCAGCAGCTCGACCCAGGGACAGGGGATCGAAAAACTGTTTTTT
>.|TRBV2|.|TRBJ2-5
CASSEYRAETQYF
TGTGCCAGCAGTGAATACAGGGCGGAGACCCAGTACTTC
>.|TRBV10-3|few|TRBJ1-5
CAISELRSNQPQHF
TGTGCCATCAGTGAACTAAGGAGCAATCAGCCCCAGCATTTT
>.|TRBV28|.|TRBJ1-1
CATARGAEAFF
TGTGCCACCGCTAGGGGCGCTGAAGCTTTCTTT
>TRBD1|TRBV19|.|TRBJ1-6
CASSIWDRRVSPLHF
TGTGCCAGTAGTATATGGGACAGGCGCGTTTCACCCCTCCACTTT
>TRBD1|TRBV19|.|TRBJ2-1
CASSEDRENEQFF
TGTGCCAGTAGTGAGGACAGGGAGAATGAGCAGTTCTTC
>.|TRBV4-3|.|TRBJ2-1
CASSQAGWNEQFF
TGCGCCAGCAGCCAAGCAGGTTGGAATGAGCAGTTCTTC
>.|TRBV2|.|TRBJ1-2
CASSGSRVVNGYTF
TGTGCCAGCAGTGGTTCTCGAGTTGTCAATGGCTACACCTTC
>.|TRBV6-4|.|TRBJ1-3
CASRNGGKWLVGNTIYF
TGTGCCAGCAGAAACGGAGGGAAGTGGCTAGTGGGAAACACCATATATTTT
>TRBD1|TRBV27|.|TRBJ1-2
CASSLNRGYGYTF
TGTGCCAGCAGTTTGAACAGGGGTTATGGCTACACCTTC
>.|TRBV7-3|.|TRBJ2-7
CASSLGGTSYEQYF
TGTGCCAGCAGCTTAGGGGGCACGTCCTACGAGCAGTACTTC
>.|TRBV13|.|TRBJ1-1
CASSRFLGGSLWAFF
TGTGCCAGCAGCCGGTTCCTGGGGGGATCCCTGTGGGCTTTCTTT